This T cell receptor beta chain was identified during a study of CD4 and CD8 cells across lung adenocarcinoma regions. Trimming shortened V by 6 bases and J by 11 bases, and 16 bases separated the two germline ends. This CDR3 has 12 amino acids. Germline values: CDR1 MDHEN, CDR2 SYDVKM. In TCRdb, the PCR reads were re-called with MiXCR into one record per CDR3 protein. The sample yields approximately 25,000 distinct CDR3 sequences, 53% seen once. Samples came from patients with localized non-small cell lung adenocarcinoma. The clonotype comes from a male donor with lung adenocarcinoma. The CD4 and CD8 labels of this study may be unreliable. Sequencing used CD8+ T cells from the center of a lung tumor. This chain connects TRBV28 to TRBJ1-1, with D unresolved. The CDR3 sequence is CASSQETEEAFF. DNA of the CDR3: TGTGCCAGCAGCCAGGAGACCGAGGAGGCTTTCTTT.